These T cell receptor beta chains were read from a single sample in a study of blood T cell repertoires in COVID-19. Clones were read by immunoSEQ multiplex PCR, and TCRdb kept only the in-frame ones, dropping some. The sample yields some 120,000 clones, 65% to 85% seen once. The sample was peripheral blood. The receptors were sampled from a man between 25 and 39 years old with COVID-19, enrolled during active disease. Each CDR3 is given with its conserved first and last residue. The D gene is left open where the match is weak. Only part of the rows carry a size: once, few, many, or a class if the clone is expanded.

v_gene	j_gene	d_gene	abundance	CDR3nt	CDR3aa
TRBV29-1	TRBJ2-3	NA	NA	TGCAGCGTGTCGACAGCCCGCCTCGTCACAGATACGCAGTATTTT	CSVSTARLVTDTQYF
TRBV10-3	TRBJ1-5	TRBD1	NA	TGTGCCATCAGCCCGGAAGGGACAGGATTTTACAATCAGCCCCAGCATTTT	CAISPEGTGFYNQPQHF
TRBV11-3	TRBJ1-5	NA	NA	TGTGCCAGTTTACTTCCTACAGGGTATTTTGTTAATAGCAATCAGCCCCAGCATTTT	CASLLPTGYFVNSNQPQHF
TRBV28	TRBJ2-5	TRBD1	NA	TGTGCCAGCAGTTCAACTCATCGGGTTCCCGCGACAGGGGGCCAAGAGACCCAGTACTTC	CASSSTHRVPATGGQETQYF
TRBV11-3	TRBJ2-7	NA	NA	TGTGCCAGCAGCTCAAAAATCTTACAAGAACAGTACTTC	CASSSKILQEQYF
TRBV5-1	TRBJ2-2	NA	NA	TGCGCCAGCAGCCTTGGCACCAACACCGGGGAGCTGTTTTTT	CASSLGTNTGELFF
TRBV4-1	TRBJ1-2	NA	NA	TGCGCCAGCAGCCAAGATCGTCCGGGGAGGGATGGCTACACCTTC	CASSQDRPGRDGYTF
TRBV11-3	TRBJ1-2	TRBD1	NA	TGTGCCAGCAGCCCTAGAAGCAGGGGGAACTATGGCTACACCTTC	CASSPRSRGNYGYTF
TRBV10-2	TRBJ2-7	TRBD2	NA	TGCGCCAGCACCCCCGGGGGGGCGGCGTACGAGCAGTACTTC	CASTPGGAAYEQYF
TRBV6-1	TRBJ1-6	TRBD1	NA	TGTGCCAGCAGTGAGCCGGGACAGATTAGCTCCTATAATTCACCCCTCCACTTT	CASSEPGQISSYNSPLHF
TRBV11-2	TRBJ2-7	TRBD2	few	TGTGCCAGCAGCTTGGCGGGGGGATTTCGTGAGCAGTACTTC	CASSLAGGFREQYF
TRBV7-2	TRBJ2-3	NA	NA	TGTGCCAGCAGCTTATTTTTGGGGCGTAGCACAGATACGCAGTATTTT	CASSLFLGRSTDTQYF
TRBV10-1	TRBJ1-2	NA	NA	TGCGCCAGCAGTGAGTCAACAGCTAACTATGGCTACACCTTC	CASSESTANYGYTF
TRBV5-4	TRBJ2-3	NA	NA	TGTGCCAGCAGCTTGGAGCGGCCCACAGATACGCAGTATTTT	CASSLERPTDTQYF
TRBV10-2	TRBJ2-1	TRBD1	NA	TGCGCCAGCAGTGAAGGGACAGGGAGCAGGGAGCAGTTCTTC	CASSEGTGSREQFF
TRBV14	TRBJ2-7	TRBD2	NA	TGTGCCAGCAGCCCCCGCCAGCGGGAGATCTACGAGCAGTACTTC	CASSPRQREIYEQYF
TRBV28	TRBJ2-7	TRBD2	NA	TGTGCCAGCAGGAAGGGACTAGCGGGGACCTACGAGCAGTACTTC	CASRKGLAGTYEQYF
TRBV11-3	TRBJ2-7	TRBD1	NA	TGTGCCAGCAGCCCTCTTCGGACAGGGGAGGAAGAGCAGTACTTC	CASSPLRTGEEEQYF
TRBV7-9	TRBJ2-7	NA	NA	TGTGCCAGCAGTTTCAGCTACGAGCAGTACTTC	CASSFSYEQYF
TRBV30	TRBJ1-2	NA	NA	TGTGCCTTTTCCCCGGGGTATAACTATGGCTACACCTTC	CAFSPGYNYGYTF
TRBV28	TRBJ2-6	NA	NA	TGTGCCAGCAGTTCCCTCACAGGGTATGGGGCCAACGTCCTGACTTTC	CASSSLTGYGANVLTF
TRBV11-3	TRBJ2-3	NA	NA	TGTGCCAGCAGCGGCGGGTGGAGCACAGATACGCAGTATTTT	CASSGGWSTDTQYF
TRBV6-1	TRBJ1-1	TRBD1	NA	TGTGCCAGCAGTGAACCGGCAGGGGGGAGGACTGAAGCTTTCTTT	CASSEPAGGRTEAFF
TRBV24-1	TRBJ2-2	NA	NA	TGTGCCACCAGTGACCGGAGTTCGATCACCGGGGAGCTGTTTTTT	CATSDRSSITGELFF
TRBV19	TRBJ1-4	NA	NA	TGTGCCAGTAGTACATACAGGGAAGATGAAAAACTGTTTTTT	CASSTYREDEKLFF
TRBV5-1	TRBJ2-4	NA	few	TGCGCCAGCAGCCCCGCACCGGGACTTACCAAAAACATTCAGTACTTC	CASSPAPGLTKNIQYF
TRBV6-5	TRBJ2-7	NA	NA	TGTGCCAGCAGTTACTCCAGAGGAGCGCACGAGCAGTACTTC	CASSYSRGAHEQYF
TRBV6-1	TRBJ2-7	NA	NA	TGTGCCAGCAGTGATCGGTCAGCGGGACACTACGAGCAGTACTTC	CASSDRSAGHYEQYF
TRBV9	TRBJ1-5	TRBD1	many	TGTGCCAGCAGCGCAGGGGGGACGATGGAGAATCAGCCCCAGCATTTT	CASSAGGTMENQPQHF
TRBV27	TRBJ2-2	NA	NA	TGTGCCAGCAGTCAACAAAACACCGGGGAGCTGTTTTTT	CASSQQNTGELFF
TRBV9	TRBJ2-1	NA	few	TGTGCCAGCAGCCCCCTCCTCAATGAGCAGTTCTTC	CASSPLLNEQFF
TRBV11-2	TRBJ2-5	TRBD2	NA	TGTGCCAGCAGCAGCGGACTAGCGGGGACCCAGTACTTC	CASSSGLAGTQYF
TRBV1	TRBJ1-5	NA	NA	TGCACCAGCAGCCGGGACAGTCCTGATCAGCCCCAGCATTTT	CTSSRDSPDQPQHF
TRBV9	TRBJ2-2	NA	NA	TGTGCCAGCAGCGCCTCTAATGGAGCCGGGGAGCTGTTTTTT	CASSASNGAGELFF
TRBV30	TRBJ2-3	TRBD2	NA	TGTGCCACTTTGGGACTAGCGGGAGTAATAGATACGCAGTATTTT	CATLGLAGVIDTQYF
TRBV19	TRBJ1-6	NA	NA	TGTGCCACCCGAGGGGACTATTCACCCCTCCACTTT	CATRGDYSPLHF
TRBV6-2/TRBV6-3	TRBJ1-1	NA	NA	TGTGCCAGCAGTTCGATTTTTCGGGGGAACACTGAAGCTTTCTTT	CASSSIFRGNTEAFF
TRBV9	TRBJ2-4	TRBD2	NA	TGTGCCAGCAGCCCGGGGGGGCAGCGTTTAGCCAAAAACATTCAGTACTTC	CASSPGGQRLAKNIQYF
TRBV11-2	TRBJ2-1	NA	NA	TGTGCCAGCAGCTTAAATTGGGGGGACGGGATTAATGAGCAGTTCTTC	CASSLNWGDGINEQFF
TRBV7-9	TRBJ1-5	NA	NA	TGTGCCAGCAGCTTAATCACAGACAATCAGCCCCAGCATTTT	CASSLITDNQPQHF
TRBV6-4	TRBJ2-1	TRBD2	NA	TGTGCCAGCAGTTCCTCGACTAGCGGGAGGAATGAGCAGTTCTTC	CASSSSTSGRNEQFF
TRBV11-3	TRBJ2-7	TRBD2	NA	TGTGCCAGCAGCTTAGGGACTAGCGGGACGAGCTCCTACGAGCAGTACTTC	CASSLGTSGTSSYEQYF
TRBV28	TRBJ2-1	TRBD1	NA	TGTGCCAGCAGTAAACCGGGACAGGGCGGTGAGCAGTTCTTC	CASSKPGQGGEQFF
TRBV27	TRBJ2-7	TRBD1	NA	TGTGCCAGCAGTTTCCGGACAGGCTACGAGCAGTACTTC	CASSFRTGYEQYF
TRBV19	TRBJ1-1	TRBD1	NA	TGTGCCAGTAGTATCACAGGGGACACTGAAGCTTTCTTT	CASSITGDTEAFF
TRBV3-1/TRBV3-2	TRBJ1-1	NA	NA	TGTGCCAGCAGCCAACAGGTGATGGTCATGAACACTGAAGCTTTCTTT	CASSQQVMVMNTEAFF
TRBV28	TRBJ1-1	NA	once	TGTGCCAGCAGTTTTCCGCCGTTTGGGCAGATCGACACTGAAGCTTTCTTT	CASSFPPFGQIDTEAFF
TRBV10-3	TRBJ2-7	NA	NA	TGTGCCATCAGTGAGTCCTACGGGACAACCTACGAGCAGTACTTC	CAISESYGTTYEQYF